These 19 T cell receptor beta chains were all obtained from the same sample, sequenced in a study of T cell responses to AZD1222 COVID-19 vaccine. Method: immunoSEQ multiplex PCR; TCRdb's copy keeps in-frame clones and lacks some. The sample shows 90,000 to 150,000 clones, roughly nine tenths of them seen only once. The sample here was peripheral blood, taken on day 0 of AZD1222 vaccination. These TCRs come from an adult in good health.

The V and J genes are TRBV6-5 and TRBJ1-1; tentative D call: TRBD1 (6 bases). The CDR3 extends over 12 amino acids. The V gene's germline CDR1 is MNHEY and CDR2 SVGAGI. V dropped 6 bases and J dropped 8 bases, with 13 bases sitting between them. This CDR3 reads CASSTQGQEAFF. As DNA, the CDR3 is TGTGCCAGCAGCACACAGGGACAAGAAGCTTTCTTT.

The rearrangement links TRBV3-1 (or the pseudogene TRBV3-2) to TRBJ2-6; D unresolved. The CDR3 consists of 14 residues. Germline CDR1 and CDR2: LGHDT and YNNKEL (reference sequence). V was cut by 4 bases and J by 4 bases, with 8 bases left in between. This CDR3 is CASSPGWGANVLTF. CDR3 nucleotides: TGTGCCAGCAGCCCCGGGTGGGGGGCCAACGTCCTGACTTTC.

The chain couples TRBV11-2 to TRBJ2-4, with D unresolved. V was trimmed by 2 bases and J by 0 bases, leaving 11 bases between them. Per the germline V gene, CDR1 is SGHAT and CDR2 is FQNNGV. The CDR3 is made up of 16 amino acids. As DNA, the CDR3 is TGTGCCAGCAGCTTATTGGGTAGTCTAGCCAAAAACATTCAGTACTTC. Protein: CASSLLGSLAKNIQYF.

The chain joins TRBV2 to TRBJ1-2, with no clear D. CDR1 is SNHLY, CDR2 FYNNEI, per germline. With 6 bases removed from V and 8 bases from J, the gap between germline ends came to 16 bases. The CDR3 consists of 13 residues. The CDR3 nucleotides read TGTGCCAGCAGAGTTAGGCTTTTGGAAGGCTACACCTTC. Translation: CASRVRLLEGYTF. Using reference TRBV2 and TRBJ1-2 for the parts outside the CDR3, the full variable domain is EPEVTQTPSHQVTQMGQEVILRCVPISNHLYFYWYRQILGQKVEFLVSFYNNEISEKSEIFDDQFSVERPDGSNFTLKIRSTKLEDSAMYFCASRVRLLEGYTFGSGTRLTVV.

The sample holds one count of this clone. The rearrangement uses TRBV5-1 and TRBJ2-7; tentatively, D is TRBD2 (6 bases). CDR1 and CDR2 from the germline V gene are SGHRS and YFSETQ. Deletions cut 3 bases from V and 6 bases from J, with 16 bases between. The CDR3 loop spans 14 amino acids. The CDR3 loop is CASSWVVEGAEQYF. The CDR3 nucleotides read TGCGCCAGCAGCTGGGTTGTGGAGGGCGCCGAGCAGTACTTC.

In this sample, this clone turned up once. The V gene is TRBV7-3, the J gene TRBJ2-7; TRBD1 aligns across 8 bases. V trimming: 2 bases; J trimming: 4 bases; junction bases outside the gene matches: 10. CDR3 length: 16 residues. Germline V gene lookup returns CDR1 SGHTA and CDR2 FQGTGA. The CDR3 region has the DNA TGTGCCAGCAGCTTACGCGCAGGGGGCGCCTTTTACGAGCAGTACTTC. Encoded protein: CASSLRAGGAFYEQYF.

The chain recombines TRBV4-3 with TRBJ2-1; no clear D gene. Germline CDR1 LGHNA, CDR2 YSLEER. Trimming removed 0 bases from V and 9 bases from J, with 12 bases in between. The CDR3 is made up of 14 amino acids. CDR3: CASSQEESAFEQFF. The CDR3 region has the DNA TGCGCCAGCAGCCAAGAAGAATCCGCATTTGAGCAGTTCTTC.

The genes are TRBV6-2 or TRBV6-3 and TRBJ1-2; D is undetermined. Trimming took 4 bases from V and 14 from J, leaving 20 bases between them. Germline loops: CDR1 MNHEY, CDR2 SVGEGT. CDR3 size: 13 residues. The DNA of the CDR3 is TGTGCCAGCAGTTTCCAACCACTCGGTGTGTTAACCTTC. Its translation is CASSFQPLGVLTF.

The rearrangement joins TRBV19 to TRBJ1-2; TRBD1 is a possible D gene (6 bases). Germline assignment: CDR1 LNHDA and CDR2 SQIVND (reference sequence). This CDR3 is built from 15 residues. The V gene lost 2 bases and the J gene lost 5 bases, with 15 bases spanning the gap. The DNA of the CDR3 is TGTGCCAGTAGTATAAACGTCCAGGGGCGGTATGGCTACACCTTC. It is translated as CASSINVQGRYGYTF.

The rearrangement links TRBV4-1 to TRBJ2-1; 7 positions agree with TRBD2. This CDR3 comprises 16 residues. Losses at the gene ends were 1 base for V and 5 bases for J; bases not matched to a gene: 8. Germline assignment: CDR1 MGHRA and CDR2 YSYEKL. CDR3 loop: CASSQVSSGVNNEQFF. Here the CDR3 DNA reads TGCGCCAGCAGCCAAGTCTCTAGCGGCGTGAACAATGAGCAGTTCTTC.

DNA for the CDR3: TGTGCCACCAGCAGAGTGGACAGCAGCAATCAGCCCCAGCATTTT. This sequence encodes CATSRVDSSNQPQHF. The chain has TRBV15 and TRBJ1-5; possibly TRBD1 for D (6 bases). Germline CDR1 LNHNV, CDR2 YYDKDF (reference sequence). This CDR3 is built from 15 residues. V lost 1 base to trimming and J lost 1 base, with 8 bases between them.

In this sample, this clone turned up once. The CDR3 coding sequence is TGTGCCAGCTCACCACCGGTGGGTGTAAGCTCCTACAATGAGCAGTTCTTC. Its protein is CASSPPVGVSSYNEQFF. The V call is TRBV18, the J call TRBJ2-1; D uncertain. The ends were cut back, 0 bases at V and 0 bases at J, with 12 bases in the middle. Germline V gives CDR1 KGHSH, CDR2 LQKENI. The CDR3 covers 17 residues. The full variable domain, its missing parts supplied by reference TRBV18 and TRBJ2-1, is NAGVMQNPRHLVRRRGQEARLRCSPMKGHSHVYWYRQLPEEGLKFMVYLQKENIIDESGMPKERFSAEFPKEGPSILRIQQVVRGDSAAYFCASSPPVGVSSYNEQFFGPGTRLTVL.

The chain employs TRBV10-3 and TRBJ2-7; 16 positions agree with TRBD2. In germline, CDR1 is ENHRY, CDR2 SYGVKD. The trim removed 2 bases at V and 7 bases at J, leaving 8 bases unmatched. CDR3 length: 17 residues. The CDR3 region is CAISEGTSGGGRGEQYF. As DNA, the CDR3 is TGTGCCATCAGTGAGGGGACTAGCGGGGGGGGACGCGGTGAGCAGTACTTC.

The chain uses TRBV6-1 and TRBJ1-1, with 7 bases that match TRBD1. Germline CDR1 is MNHNS and CDR2 is SASEGT. The CDR3 covers 13 residues. The V gene end was trimmed by 2 bases and the J gene end by 5 bases; junction bases not matched to a gene: 2. The CDR3 DNA sequence: TGTGCCAGCAGTGAATACAGGGGAACTGAAGCTTTCTTT. Amino acids: CASSEYRGTEAFF.

The chain couples TRBV24-1 to TRBJ2-3; weak D call: TRBD2 (6 bases). Trimming removed 6 bases from V and 0 bases from J, with 12 bases in between. Germline V CDR1 and CDR2: KGHDR, SFDVKD. CDR3 length: 15 residues. In DNA, the CDR3 is TGTGCCACCAGTAGGTCTAGCGCGAGCACAGATACGCAGTATTTT. It specifies CATSRSSASTDTQYF.

Turning to this clone: This CDR3 is also generated by other DNA sequences in the sample. The chain couples TRBV6-1 to TRBJ1-2; 7 nucleotides agree with TRBD1. Germline CDR1 is MNHNS and CDR2 is SASEGT. V was pared by 0 bases and J by 4 bases, with 5 bases of the junction left unmatched. The CDR3 spans 15 residues. CDR3 sequence: CASSEARQGGYGYTF. CDR3 in DNA: TGTGCCAGCAGTGAAGCGCGCCAGGGGGGCTATGGCTACACCTTC.

The chain uses TRBV18 and TRBJ1-2; weak D call: TRBD1 (5 bases). V was shortened by 2 bases and J by 0 bases, with 22 bases between the two germline ends. The CDR3 totals 19 residues. Germline values: CDR1 KGHSH, CDR2 LQKENI. The CDR3 here is CASSPAPPRVTMSNYGYTF. In DNA, the CDR3 is TGTGCCAGCTCACCAGCCCCTCCCAGGGTAACGATGTCTAACTATGGCTACACCTTC.

The CDR3 loop reads CASSPWSGGPGELFF. In DNA form, the CDR3 reads TGTGCCAGCAGCCCTTGGTCGGGAGGCCCCGGGGAGCTGTTTTTT. The J gene is TRBJ2-2, the V gene TRBV3-1 (or the pseudogene TRBV3-2); TRBD2 matches 7 bases. Germline lookup yields CDR1 LGHDT and CDR2 YNNKEL (reference sequence). The CDR3 is made up of 15 amino acids. The V segment lost 4 bases and the J segment 6 bases; nucleotides outside the gene matches: 8.

The chain uses TRBV3-1 (or the pseudogene TRBV3-2) and TRBJ2-3, with 13 bases lining up with TRBD2. This CDR3 has 20 residues. Germline V gene sequence: CDR1 LGHDT, CDR2 YNNKEL (reference sequence). With 2 bases clipped from V and 2 bases from J, the junction kept 13 bases outside the gene matches. The CDR3 bases are TGTGCCAGCAGCCAAATAACTAGCGGGAGGGCCATGGGGTACACAGATACGCAGTATTTT. Protein product: CASSQITSGRAMGYTDTQYF.